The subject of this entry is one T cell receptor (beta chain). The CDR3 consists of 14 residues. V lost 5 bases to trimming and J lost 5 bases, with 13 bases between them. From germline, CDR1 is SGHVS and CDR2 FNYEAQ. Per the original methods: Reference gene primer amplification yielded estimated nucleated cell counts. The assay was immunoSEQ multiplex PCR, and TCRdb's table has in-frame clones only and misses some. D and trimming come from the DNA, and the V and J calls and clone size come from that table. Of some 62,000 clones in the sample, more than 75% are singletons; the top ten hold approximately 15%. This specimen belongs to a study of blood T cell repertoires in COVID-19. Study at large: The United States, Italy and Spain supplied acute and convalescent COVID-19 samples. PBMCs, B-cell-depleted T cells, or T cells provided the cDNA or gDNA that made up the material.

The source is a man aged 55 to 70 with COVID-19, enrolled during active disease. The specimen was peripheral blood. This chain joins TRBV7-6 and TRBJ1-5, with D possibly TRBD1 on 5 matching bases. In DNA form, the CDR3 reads TGTGCCAGCAGCCCCCGGGGGTTCGATCAGCCCCAGCATTTT. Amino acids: CASSPRGFDQPQHF.